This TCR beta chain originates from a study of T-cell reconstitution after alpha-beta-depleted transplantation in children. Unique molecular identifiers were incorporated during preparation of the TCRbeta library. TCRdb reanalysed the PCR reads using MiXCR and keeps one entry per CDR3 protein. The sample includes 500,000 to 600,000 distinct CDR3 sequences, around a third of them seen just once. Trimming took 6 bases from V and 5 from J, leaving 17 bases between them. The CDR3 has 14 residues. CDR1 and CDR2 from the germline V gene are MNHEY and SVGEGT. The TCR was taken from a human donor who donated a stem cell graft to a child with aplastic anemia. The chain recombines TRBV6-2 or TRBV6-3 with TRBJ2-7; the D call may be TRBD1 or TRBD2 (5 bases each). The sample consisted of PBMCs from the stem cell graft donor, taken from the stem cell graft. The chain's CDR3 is CASRLDSGTDEQYF. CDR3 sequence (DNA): TGTGCCAGCAGGCTAGACAGTGGGACCGACGAGCAGTACTTC.